This TCR beta chain was found in a study of blood T cell repertoires in COVID-19. On the study more broadly: From the United States, Italy and Spain came samples of acute and convalescent COVID-19.

Libraries were prepared by immunoSEQ multiplex PCR; TCRdb keeps only in-frame clonotypes and omits some of them. The sample has 60,000 to 75,000 clones, 80% to 90% seen once. This sequence was found in a man aged 25-45 years with acute or convalescent COVID-19. Sequenced: peripheral blood.

The CDR3 reads CASTSGFGTEAFF. The CDR3 bases are TGTGCCAGTACCTCAGGGTTCGGGACTGAAGCTTTCTTT. The rearrangement uses TRBV19 and TRBJ1-1; D might be TRBD1 (5 bases). The V end lost 7 bases, the J end lost 5 bases, and 14 bases lay between the germline ends. CDR1 LNHDA and CDR2 SQIVND come from the germline V gene (reference sequence). The CDR3 extends over 13 amino acids.